The next 8 T cell receptor beta chains were all read from a single sample in a study of cytomegalovirus exposure and HLA in healthy donors. Clones were read by immunoSEQ multiplex PCR, and TCRdb kept only the in-frame ones, dropping some. The sample has about 71,000 clones; roughly 93% are singletons. Input material: PBMCs. Receptors were obtained from a woman in her late teens or twenties in good health and CMV-seronegative.

This clone was seen a single time. The rearrangement uses TRBV18 and TRBJ1-2; perhaps TRBD1 as D (6 bases). V was shortened by 3 bases and J by 8 bases, with 10 bases between the two germline ends. This CDR3 is built from 12 residues. Germline CDR1 KGHSH, CDR2 LQKENI. The CDR3 DNA follows: TGTGCCAGCTCACCGGGGGGGCCCGGCTACACCTTC. This gives the protein CASSPGGPGYTF.

This clone was seen just once. The chain's CDR3 is CSAVESYGYTF. In DNA, the CDR3 is TGCAGCGCGGTAGAATCCTATGGCTACACCTTC. This rearrangement joins TRBV29-1 to TRBJ1-2, with unresolved D. Germline lookup yields CDR1 SQVTM and CDR2 ANQGSEA. The V end lost 7 bases, the J end lost 4 bases, and 10 bases lay between the germline ends. The CDR3 is 11 residues long.

The chain joins TRBV10-3 to TRBJ2-3; D is perhaps TRBD2 (5 bases). Germline assignment: CDR1 ENHRY and CDR2 SYGVKD. The CDR3 has 15 residues. The ends were cut back, 11 bases at V and 2 bases at J, with 20 bases in the middle. This CDR3 is CAVRGGVVDTDTQYF. CDR3 sequence (DNA): TGTGCCGTAAGAGGAGGAGTAGTTGACACAGATACGCAGTATTTT.

The rearrangement links TRBV6-5 to TRBJ1-5; no clear D gene. Trimming took off 1 base at V and 6 bases at J, with 10 bases between the two ends. The CDR3 extends over 14 amino acids. Germline CDR1 is MNHEY and CDR2 is SVGAGI. The CDR3 sequence: CASSYLRSGQPQHF. The DNA for the CDR3 is TGTGCCAGCAGTTACTTAAGGTCGGGTCAGCCCCAGCATTTT.

The chain uses TRBV13 and TRBJ1-6, with D perhaps TRBD1 (5 bases). The V and J ends lost 2 bases and 8 bases respectively, with 10 bases between them. Germline CDR1 is PRHDT and CDR2 is FYEKMQ (reference sequence). The CDR3 is 14 amino acids. CDR3 protein: CASSLTGGDSPLHF. In nucleotides, the CDR3 is TGTGCCAGCAGCTTAACAGGTGGCGATTCACCCCTCCACTTT.

The V call is TRBV5-6, the J call TRBJ2-1; D possibly corresponds to TRBD1 (6 bases). The V end was cut by 2 bases, the J end by 3 bases, with 6 bases between. CDR1 is SGHDT and CDR2 is YYEEEE in the germline V gene. The CDR3 runs to 13 residues. The CDR3 coding sequence is TGTGCCAGCAGCTTACAGGGCTACAATGAGCAGTTCTTC. It specifies CASSLQGYNEQFF.

V and J are TRBV6-6 and TRBJ2-7, with D tentatively TRBD1 (5 bases). The germline CDR1 and CDR2 sequences are MNHNY and SVGAGI (reference sequence). Trimming removed 3 bases from V and 3 bases from J, with 18 bases in between. The CDR3 is 16 residues long. CDR3 region: CASSYLAQGSFYEQYF. The CDR3 DNA reads TGTGCCAGCAGTTATCTGGCCCAGGGTTCGTTCTACGAGCAGTACTTC.

The rearrangement uses TRBV19 and TRBJ1-1; TRBD1 agrees at 8 bases. This CDR3 is built from 16 residues. Germline CDR1 is LNHDA and CDR2 is SQIVND (reference sequence). V lost 4 bases, J lost 3 bases, and 10 bases stayed unmatched. CDR3 sequence: CASSTGQGLVDTEAFF. As DNA, the CDR3 is TGTGCCAGTAGTACAGGACAGGGCCTCGTGGACACTGAAGCTTTCTTT.